The 20 T cell receptor beta chains listed next were all sequenced from one sample in a study of human T cells and chemical hapten exposure. A single record per CDR3 protein comes from TCRdb applying MiXCR to the RACE reads. This table has about 350,000 distinct CDR3 sequences, about 6.3% appearing once. Specified time point: patch test 2, 6 weeks after DPC sensitization. Treatment given: therapeutic diphenylcyclopropenone sensitization with weekly scalp DPC. The specimen comprised whole blood, sampled in connection with sensitization to the hapten diphenylcyclopropenone (DPC). The receptors shown here come from a woman in her late teens or twenties with alopecia areata. Some clones in this sample may be carry-over from other donors' samples.

The chain links TRBV12-3 or TRBV12-4 to TRBJ1-1; possible D gene TRBD1, 6 bases. Trimming cost V 3 bases and J 1 base, with 9 bases left between them. This CDR3 is built from 14 residues. CDR3 sequence reads: CASSFGGGNTEAFF. The CDR3 DNA follows: TGTGCCAGCAGTTTTGGGGGCGGGAACACTGAAGCTTTCTTT.

The sample holds one count of this clonotype. The junction shows a germline mismatch at one end, possibly a read error. V usage is TRBV7-2 and J usage is TRBJ2-3, with a possible D match to TRBD2 (6 bases). There are 13 residues in the CDR3. Germline CDR1 and CDR2: SGHTA and FQGNSA. The CDR3 loop reads CASSRRPGDTRYF. CDR3 nucleotides: TGTGCCAGCAGCCGACGGCCGGGAGATACGCGGTATTTT.

In its sample, this clonotype was seen a few times. V gene TRBV4-3 combines with J gene TRBJ2-7, with no clear D. The CDR3 sequence is 15 residues long. Germline CDR1 is LGHNA and CDR2 is YSLEER. With 0 bases removed from V and 3 bases from J, the gap between germline ends came to 12 bases. CDR3 in DNA: TGCGCCAGCAGCCAAGATGTCCGGAACAGCTACGAGCAGTACTTC. As protein: CASSQDVRNSYEQYF.

The sample holds many counts of this clonotype. V usage is TRBV6-5 and J usage is TRBJ1-6; D is possibly TRBD1 (5 bases). The germline V and J ends were trimmed by 6 bases and 6 bases, with 18 bases remaining between them. The germline V gene has CDR1 MNHEY and CDR2 SVGAGI. The CDR3 has 16 residues. Here the CDR3 DNA reads TGTGCCAGCAGCTATGGGGGAACCTCTAGTAATTCACCCCTCCACTTT. It codes for CASSYGGTSSNSPLHF.

In its sample, this clonotype was seen a few times. The CDR3 DNA is TGTGCCAGCAGCTCCCGGGACAGGGAAACCTACGAGCAGTACTTC. Translated, it gives CASSSRDRETYEQYF. This sequence joins TRBV7-8 and TRBJ2-7, with TRBD1 identical over 9 bases. Germline loops: CDR1 SGHVS, CDR2 FQNEAQ. The CDR3 length is 15 residues. V was pared by 4 bases and J by 2 bases, with 6 bases of the junction left unmatched.

About this clonotype itself: One junction end does not reproduce the germline sequence, and a read error may be involved. The chain carries TRBV20-1 and TRBJ2-3, with TRBD2 identical over 15 bases. This CDR3 spans 12 amino acids. From germline, CDR1 is DFQATT and CDR2 SNEGSKA (reference sequence). The chain's CDR3 is CSAREGLAGGNF. The CDR3 coding sequence is TGCAGTGCTAGAGAAGGACTAGCGGGGGGGAATTTT.

The sample holds many counts of this clonotype. Written as DNA, the CDR3 is TGCGCCAGCAGCTACGACAGAGCTAACTATGGCTACACCTTC. This translates into CASSYDRANYGYTF. The chain joins TRBV5-1 to TRBJ1-2, with a tentative D call TRBD1 (5 bases). This CDR3 is built from 14 residues. The V end was cut by 3 bases, the J end by 0 bases, with 9 bases between. Germline V gene lookup returns CDR1 SGHRS and CDR2 YFSETQ. The entire variable domain, with the rest obtained from reference TRBV5-1 and TRBJ1-2, is as follows: KAGVTQTPRYLIKTRGQQVTLSCSPISGHRSVSWYQQTPGQGLQFLFEYFSETQRNKGNFPGRFSGRQFSNSRSEMNVSTLELGDSALYLCASSYDRANYGYTFGSGTRLTVV.

The chain joins TRBV6-2 or TRBV6-3 to TRBJ2-5, with unresolved D. Deletions cut 2 bases from V and 5 bases from J, with 6 bases between. Germline V CDR1 and CDR2: MNHEY, SVGEGT. This CDR3 spans 12 amino acids. The CDR3 sequence is CASSYTPETQYF. CDR3 bases: TGTGCCAGCAGTTACACGCCGGAGACCCAGTACTTC.

This clonotype was seen more than once but under ten times. The CDR3 sequence: CASSQATGANPNYGYTF. CDR3 in DNA: TGTGCCAGCAGCCAAGCGACAGGGGCGAATCCTAACTATGGCTACACCTTC. This sequence joins TRBV4-2 and TRBJ1-2, with 8 nucleotides matching TRBD1. This CDR3 contains 17 residues. The J segment lost 0 bases and the V segment lost 1 base, leaving 7 bases of the junction unmatched. In germline, CDR1 is LGHNA, CDR2 YNFKEQ.

This clonotype was seen only a few times. The gene calls are TRBV5-1 and TRBJ2-1; 10 nucleotides agree with TRBD2. The length of the CDR3 is 14 residues. V lost 4 bases and J lost 5; bases outside the gene matches: 3. The germline gives CDR1 SGHRS, CDR2 YFSETQ. In DNA, the CDR3 is TGCGCCAGCAGCACCGGGACTAGCGACAATGAGCAGTTCTTC. Protein product: CASSTGTSDNEQFF.

This clonotype was counted many times. The gene calls are TRBV7-2 and TRBJ1-2; D not certain. CDR1 is SGHTA, CDR2 FQGNSA, per germline. This CDR3 is built from 15 residues. Trimming cost V 2 bases and J 4 bases, with 14 bases left between them. The CDR3 loop is CASSLSAGPFYGYTF. CDR3 coding DNA: TGTGCCAGCAGCTTATCCGCAGGTCCTTTCTATGGCTACACCTTC.

Many counts were recorded for this clonotype. V and J are TRBV19 and TRBJ1-5; D gene unclear. CDR3 size: 16 residues. Trimming took 1 base from V and 1 from J, leaving 11 bases between them. CDR1 LNHDA and CDR2 SQIVND come from the germline V gene (reference sequence). CDR3 sequence: CASSIAPGVSNQPQHF. The CDR3 DNA sequence: TGTGCCAGTAGTATAGCCCCGGGTGTGAGCAATCAGCCCCAGCATTTT.

This clonotype has only a few counts. This sequence joins TRBV15 and TRBJ2-5, with a possible D match to TRBD2 (6 bases). Germline CDR1 reads LNHNV; CDR2 reads YYDKDF (reference sequence). V was clipped by 3 bases and J by 5 bases, with 16 bases between them. The CDR3 covers 15 residues. CDR3 loop: CATSSELAGRETQYF. In nucleotides, the CDR3 is TGTGCCACCAGCAGCGAACTAGCAGGGCGGGAGACCCAGTACTTC.

This clonotype was detected ten times or more. This sequence joins TRBV7-9 and TRBJ1-5; the D is unclear. V shed 1 base and J shed 0 bases, with 7 bases lying between them. The germline V gene encodes CDR1 SEHNR and CDR2 FQNEAQ (reference sequence). The CDR3 consists of 15 residues. The CDR3 DNA follows: TGTGCCAGCAGCTTAGTATGGGGTAGCAATCAGCCCCAGCATTTT. This translates into CASSLVWGSNQPQHF. The full variable domain, in which reference TRBV7-9 and TRBJ1-5 provide the parts outside the CDR3, is DTGVSQNPRHKITKRGQNVTFRCDPISEHNRLYWYRQTLGQGPEFLTYFQNEAQLEKSRLLSDRFSAERPKGSFSTLEIQRTEQGDSAMYLCASSLVWGSNQPQHFGDGTRLSIL.

The chain carries TRBV6-2 or TRBV6-3 and TRBJ2-3; TRBD2 aligns across 7 bases. J gave up 4 bases and V 0 bases, and 7 bases lay outside the gene matches. CDR1 is MNHEY and CDR2 is SVGEGT in the germline V gene. The CDR3 is made up of 16 amino acids. The chain's CDR3 is CASSYSITRGSDTQYF. DNA for the CDR3: TGTGCCAGCAGTTACTCGATAACGCGGGGGTCAGATACGCAGTATTTT.

This clonotype was seen only a few times. This rearrangement joins TRBV6-1 to TRBJ2-3; 11 nucleotides align to TRBD2. Germline CDR1 and CDR2: MNHNS and SASEGT. This CDR3 region has 15 residues. The V segment lost 5 bases and the J segment 2 bases; nucleotides outside the gene matches: 3. CDR3 amino acids: CASSPSGGITDTQYF. The CDR3 nucleotides are TGTGCCAGCAGTCCTAGCGGGGGGATCACAGATACGCAGTATTTT.

V usage is TRBV14 and J usage is TRBJ1-3; unclear D gene. Germline loops: CDR1 SGHDN, CDR2 FVKESK. CDR3 length: 14 residues. The V and J ends lost 0 bases and 11 bases respectively, with 14 bases between them. The CDR3 DNA follows: TGTGCCAGCAGCCAAGATAGTTTGAACCACGCCATATATTTT. Translating it yields CASSQDSLNHAIYF. The full variable domain, in which reference TRBV14 and TRBJ1-3 provide the parts outside the CDR3, is EAGVTQFPSHSVIEKGQTVTLRCDPISGHDNLYWYRRVMGKEIKFLLHFVKESKQDESGMPNNRFLAERTGGTYSTLKVQPAELEDSGVYFCASSQDSLNHAIYFGEGSWLTVV.

Ten or more counts support this clonotype. The V gene is TRBV18, the J gene TRBJ1-3; 7 bases are shared with TRBD1. Looked up from germline, CDR1 is KGHSH and CDR2 is LQKENI. This CDR3 region has 17 residues. V shed 4 bases and J 0 bases; nucleotides not matched to a gene: 9. The CDR3 region has the DNA TGTGCCAGCTCACAAGGGACAGCCGCTATCTCTGGAAACACCATATATTTT. Translation gives CASSQGTAAISGNTIYF.

A word on this clonotype: A much larger clone sits a single nucleotide away, making a read error possible. The chain recombines TRBV7-6 with TRBJ2-5; TRBD2 agrees at 7 bases. The CDR3 covers 14 residues. Germline V gives CDR1 SGHVS, CDR2 FNYEAQ. The CDR3 loop reads CACSLEVSTAGRYF. CDR3 DNA sequence: TGTGCCTGCAGCTTAGAGGTCTCAACAGCGGGGCGGTACTTC.

The chain couples TRBV5-1 to TRBJ2-5, with a weak D call TRBD1 (5 bases). V was shortened by 4 bases and J by 3 bases, with 10 bases between the two germline ends. This CDR3 is built from 13 residues. Germline assignment: CDR1 SGHRS and CDR2 YFSETQ. The CDR3 protein is CASSQGHEETQYF. CDR3 bases: TGCGCCAGCAGCCAAGGACATGAAGAGACCCAGTACTTC.